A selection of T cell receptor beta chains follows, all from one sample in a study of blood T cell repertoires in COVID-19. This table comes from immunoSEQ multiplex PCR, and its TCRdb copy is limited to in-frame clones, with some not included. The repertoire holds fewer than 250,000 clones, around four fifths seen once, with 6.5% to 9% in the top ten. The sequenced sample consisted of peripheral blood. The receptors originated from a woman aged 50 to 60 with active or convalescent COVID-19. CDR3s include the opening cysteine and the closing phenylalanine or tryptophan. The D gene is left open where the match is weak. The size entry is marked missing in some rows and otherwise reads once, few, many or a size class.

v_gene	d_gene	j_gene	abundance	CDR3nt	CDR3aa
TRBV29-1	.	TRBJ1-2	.	TGCAGCGTTGGAAGACCCTACCAGGATGGCTACACCTTC	CSVGRPYQDGYTF
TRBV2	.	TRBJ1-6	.	TGTGCCAGCAGTGTCCAGAATAATTCACCCCTCCACTTT	CASSVQNNSPLHF
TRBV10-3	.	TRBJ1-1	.	TGTGCCATCAGTGAGTCGGACAGAGAAGCTTTCTTT	CAISESDREAFF
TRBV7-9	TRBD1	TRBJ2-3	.	TGTGCCAGCAGCCCGATGGGACAGGGCGTAACAGATACGCAGTATTTT	CASSPMGQGVTDTQYF
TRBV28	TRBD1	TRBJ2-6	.	TGTGCCAGCAGTCTACGGGACAGGGGCTCTGGGGCCAACGTCCTGACTTTC	CASSLRDRGSGANVLTF
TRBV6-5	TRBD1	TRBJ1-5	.	TGTGCCAGCAGTCGGACAGGACCTACCGATCAGCCCCAGCATTTT	CASSRTGPTDQPQHF
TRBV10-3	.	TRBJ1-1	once	TGTGCCATCATAGAGAGTCAGGGGCGGACTGAAGCTTTCTTT	CAIIESQGRTEAFF
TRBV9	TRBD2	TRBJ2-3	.	TGTGCCAGCAGCGCCTCTAGCGGGGGGTTGTGGGCAGATACGCAGTATTTT	CASSASSGGLWADTQYF
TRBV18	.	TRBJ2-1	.	TGTGCCAGCTCACCACGACTAACGGGCCACAATGAGCAGTTCTTC	CASSPRLTGHNEQFF
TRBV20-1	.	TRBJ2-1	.	TGCAGTGCTAGTAGCGGTTCCTACAATGAGCAGTTCTTC	CSASSGSYNEQFF
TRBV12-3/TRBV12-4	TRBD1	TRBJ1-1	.	TGTGCCAGCAGCTACGGACAGGGAAGGGCAGCTTTCTTT	CASSYGQGRAAFF
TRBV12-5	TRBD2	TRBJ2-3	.	TGTGCTAGTGAACGAGCTAGCGGGGGCACAGATACGCAGTATTTT	CASERASGGTDTQYF
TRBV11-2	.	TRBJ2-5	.	TGTGCCAGCAGCTCCCCAGGGACCCAGTACTTC	CASSSPGTQYF
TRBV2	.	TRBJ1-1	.	TGTGCCAGCAGTGAGTCGGTGAACACTGAAGCTTTCTTT	CASSESVNTEAFF
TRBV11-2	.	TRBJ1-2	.	TGTGCCAGCAGCTTAGAAGCGGGACGGGTTAACTATGGCTACACCTTC	CASSLEAGRVNYGYTF
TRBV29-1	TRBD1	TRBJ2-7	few	TGCAGCGCCCGACAGGGGGCGTCCTCCTACGAGCAGTACTTC	CSARQGASSYEQYF
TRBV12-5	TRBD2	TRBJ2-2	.	TGTGCCCTAGGGCGGGAGGAGGTCGGGGAGCTGTTTTTT	CALGREEVGELFF
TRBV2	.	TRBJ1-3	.	TGTGCCAGCAGTGAAGGAAGGAGGTCAGGAAACACCATATATTTT	CASSEGRRSGNTIYF
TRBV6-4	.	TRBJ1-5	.	TGTGCCAGCAGTGAGGAGGGTTCGGGCAATCAGCCCCAGCATTTT	CASSEEGSGNQPQHF
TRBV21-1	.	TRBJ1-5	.	TGTGCCAGCAGCAAAGGGGCCCCCAGGGTGCATCAGCCCCAGCATTTT	CASSKGAPRVHQPQHF
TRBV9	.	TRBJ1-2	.	TGTGCCAGCAGCGTAGTCAGGGGCGGTGGCTACACCTTC	CASSVVRGGGYTF
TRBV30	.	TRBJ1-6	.	TGTGCCTGGAGGTCCAGTGCACCCCTCCACTTT	CAWRSSAPLHF
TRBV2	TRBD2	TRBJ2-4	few	TGTGCCAGCAGTGAAGCAGTCGGGGGGGCGGGAGACATTCAGTACTTC	CASSEAVGGAGDIQYF
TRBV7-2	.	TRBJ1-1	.	TGTGCCAGCAGCTTACGTCGAGGCACTGAAGCTTTCTTT	CASSLRRGTEAFF
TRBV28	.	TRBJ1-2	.	TGTGCCAGCCTAAACCGGGGGGCCGGCTATGGCTACACCTTC	CASLNRGAGYGYTF
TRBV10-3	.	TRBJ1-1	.	TGTGCCATCAGTGGCCCGACCGACTCTTCGAACACTGAAGCTTTCTTT	CAISGPTDSSNTEAFF
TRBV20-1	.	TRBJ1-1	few	TGCAGTGCTAGAGATACAGGTGAAGCTTTCTTT	CSARDTGEAFF
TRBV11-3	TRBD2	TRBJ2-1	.	TGTGCCAGCAGCCAGGGAGGGGATGAGCAGTTCTTC	CASSQGGDEQFF
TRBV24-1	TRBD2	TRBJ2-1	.	TGTGCCACCAGTGATCGGGGACTAGCGGGAGCCGGCAATGAGCAGTTCTTC	CATSDRGLAGAGNEQFF
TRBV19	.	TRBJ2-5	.	TGTGCCAGTAGTATCGGTGAAACAGGCGCAGAGACCCAGTACTTC	CASSIGETGAETQYF
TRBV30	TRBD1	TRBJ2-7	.	TGTGCCTGGAGAGCCGGGACAGGGAGCTCCTACGAGCAGTACTTC	CAWRAGTGSSYEQYF
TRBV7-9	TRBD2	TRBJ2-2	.	TGTGCCAGCCCGAGGACTAGCTCGCGCGACACCGGGGAGCTGTTTTTT	CASPRTSSRDTGELFF
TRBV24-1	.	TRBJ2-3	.	TGTGCCACCAGTGACCCGTCGGAGGGGCGCATACATACGCAGTATTTT	CATSDPSEGRIHTQYF
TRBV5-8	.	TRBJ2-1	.	TGTGCCAGCAGGACCTATCCGGGCAATGAGCAGTTCTTC	CASRTYPGNEQFF
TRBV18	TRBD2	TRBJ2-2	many	TGTGCCAGCTCACCTCTACCGGGACTAGCGGGGGTAAACACCGGGGAGCTGTTTTTT	CASSPLPGLAGVNTGELFF
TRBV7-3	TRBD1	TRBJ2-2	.	TGTGCCAGCAGCCCCACAGGGGGCGCCTCCACCGGGGAGCTGTTTTTT	CASSPTGGASTGELFF
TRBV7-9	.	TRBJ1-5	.	TGTGCCAGCAGCTTAGCAGGGGCAGGCCAGGGGCCCCAGCATTTT	CASSLAGAGQGPQHF
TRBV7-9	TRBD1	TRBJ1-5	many	TGTGCCAGCAGCACGGACAGGGACCGGAATCAGCCCCAGCATTTT	CASSTDRDRNQPQHF
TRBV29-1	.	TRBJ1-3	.	TGCAGCGTTGAATTTGCAGGTTCCTCTGGAAACACCATATATTTT	CSVEFAGSSGNTIYF
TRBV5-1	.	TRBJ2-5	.	TGCGCCAGCAGAAGCCAGGGCCGCGAGACCCAGTACTTC	CASRSQGRETQYF
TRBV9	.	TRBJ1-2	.	TGTGCCAGCAGCGTAGCTGCCAGGCCGGACTATGGCTACACCTTC	CASSVAARPDYGYTF
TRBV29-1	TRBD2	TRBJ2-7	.	TGCAGCGTTGAAGACAAGACTAGCGGGGGTAGCTCCTACGAGCAGTACTTC	CSVEDKTSGGSSYEQYF
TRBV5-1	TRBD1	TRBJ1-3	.	TGCGCCAGCAGCGGGACAGGGAGGGAAAACACCATATATTTT	CASSGTGRENTIYF
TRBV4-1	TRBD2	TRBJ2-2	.	TGCGCCAGCAGCCAAATGACGGGAGGTCTCACCGGGGAGCTGTTTTTT	CASSQMTGGLTGELFF
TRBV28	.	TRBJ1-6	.	TGTGCCAGCAGTCGTGCAAGGTCTGGAGAATCACCCCTCCACTTT	CASSRARSGESPLHF
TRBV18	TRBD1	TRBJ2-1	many	TGTGCCAGCTCACCGACAGGGGACCCCTACAATGAGCAGTTCTTC	CASSPTGDPYNEQFF
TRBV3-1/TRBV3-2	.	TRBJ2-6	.	TGTGCCAGCAGCCTTTATGGGGCCAACGTCCTGACTTTC	CASSLYGANVLTF
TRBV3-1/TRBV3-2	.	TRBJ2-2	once	TGTGCCAGCAGCCAAGATCATGCGGGGACCGGGGAGCTGTTTTTT	CASSQDHAGTGELFF
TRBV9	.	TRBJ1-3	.	TGTGCCAGCAGCGTAGCTACGGGTCGGACTGGAAACACCATATATTTT	CASSVATGRTGNTIYF
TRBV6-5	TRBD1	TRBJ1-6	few	TGTGCCAGCAGTTACGTTGGGACAGGGGGGCCCTGGGTCTTT	CASSYVGTGGPWVF
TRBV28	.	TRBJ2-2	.	TGTGCCAGCAGTTTATGGACAGCGAACACCGGGGAGCTGTTTTTT	CASSLWTANTGELFF
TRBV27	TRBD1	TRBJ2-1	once	TGTGCCAGCAGTTCTCGACAGGGACCCTACAATGAGCAGTTCTTC	CASSSRQGPYNEQFF
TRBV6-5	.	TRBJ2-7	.	TGTGCCAGCACTCGACTAGGACAGGCGTACGAGCAGTACTTC	CASTRLGQAYEQYF
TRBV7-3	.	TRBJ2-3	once	TGTGCCAGCAGCTTAACAGGGGCTGGAGATACGCAGTATTTT	CASSLTGAGDTQYF